These T cell receptor beta chains were read from a single sample in a study of T cell repertoires in cytomegalovirus infection. TCRdb fed the reads into MiXCR, producing one record per CDR3 protein. The sample records 450,000 to 600,000 distinct CDR3 sequences, about 11% being singletons. Sequenced input: PBMCs. Receptor source: a human donor in good health (CMV status not recorded). Some clones in this sample may be carry-over from other donors' samples. Both conserved end residues are part of each CDR3. The D gene is left open where the match is weak. A row's size may be missing; if present it is once, few, many or a size class.

j_call d_call clone_size v_call cdr3_nt cdr3_aa
TRBJ2-3 TRBD2 NA TRBV28 TGTGCCAGCAGTTTAGACAGCGGGAGTGCAGATACGCAGTATTTT CASSLDSGSADTQYF
TRBJ1-1 NA once TRBV12-3/TRBV12-4 TGTGCCAGCCTTCTATGGGGAGGGGACACTGAAGCTTTCTTT CASLLWGGDTEAFF
TRBJ1-1 TRBD1 many TRBV18 TGTGCCAGCTCACCACGGTCAGGGGGCGGGTTCACTGAAGCTTTCTTT CASSPRSGGGFTEAFF
TRBJ2-6 TRBD2 NA TRBV24-1 TGTGCCACCAGTGATTGGAGCGGGACTGGGGCCAACGTCCTGACTTTC CATSDWSGTGANVLTF
TRBJ2-1 TRBD2 few TRBV10-3 TGTGCCTCCTCCGGGACTAGCGGGAGCAACAATGAGCAGTTCTTC CASSGTSGSNNEQFF
TRBJ1-5 NA many TRBV12-5 TGTGCTAGTGGTTTGTCGGGAGGTCAGTCCCAGCATTTT CASGLSGGQSQHF
TRBJ2-3 TRBD2 NA TRBV5-6 TGTGCCAGCAGCCTTTTTCTTCTAGCGGGAGAAGCGCAGTATTTT CASSLFLLAGEAQYF
TRBJ2-3 NA few TRBV25-1 TGTGCCAGCAGTGAAAGTCTAGCGTCGACCGATACGCAGTATTTT CASSESLASTDTQYF
TRBJ2-7 NA NA TRBV18 TGTGCCAGCTCACCAAGACAGACTTGCTCCTACGAGCAGTACTTC CASSPRQTCSYEQYF
TRBJ2-3 NA NA TRBV25-1 TGTGCCAGCAGTGAGACACTGACAGATACGCAGTATTTT CASSETLTDTQYF
TRBJ2-1 NA many TRBV10-3 TGTGCCATCAGTGAGCCTAAGAACAATGAGCAGTTCTTC CAISEPKNNEQFF
TRBJ2-1 TRBD2 NA TRBV28 TGTGCCAGCAGTCCGACCACTTTGCGGGAGGGCCATGGTGAGCAGTTCTTC CASSPTTLREGHGEQFF
TRBJ2-5 TRBD1 many TRBV27 TGTGCCAGCAGCGGGACAGGGAGGGAGACCCAGTACTTC CASSGTGRETQYF
TRBJ2-7 TRBD2 few TRBV2 TGTGCCAGCAAGCCGGAGGGACTAGAGTTGGAGTACTTC CASKPEGLELEYF
TRBJ2-2 TRBD1 many TRBV24-1 TGTGCCACCAGTGATTTGGGGACAGCGAACACCGGGGAGCTGTTTTTT CATSDLGTANTGELFF
TRBJ2-2 NA many TRBV14 TGTGCCAGCAGCCACGCCTTTCTGGGGACCGGGGAGCTGTTTTTT CASSHAFLGTGELFF
TRBJ1-1 NA many TRBV7-9 TGTGCCAGCAGCTTCGTTGTGGAGGAAGCTTTCTTT CASSFVVEEAFF
TRBJ2-7 NA many TRBV7-9 TGTGCCAGCAGCTTAGCCGGGGGTAACGAGCAGTACTTC CASSLAGGNEQYF
TRBJ1-5 NA many TRBV30 TGTGCCTTGGCCATGGGGGGAGGCAATCAGCCCCAGCATTTT CALAMGGGNQPQHF
TRBJ1-2 NA many TRBV7-2 TGTGCCAGCAGCTTAGGGGGTTTCTACACCTTC CASSLGGFYTF
TRBJ2-2 NA few TRBV2 TGTGCCAGCAGCTCCCTCCCGGCGAACACCGGGGAGCTGTTTTTT CASSSLPANTGELFF
TRBJ2-7 NA NA TRBV15 TGTGCCACCAGCAGAGATGAGGGCTACGACCAGTACTTC CATSRDEGYDQYF
TRBJ2-2 NA NA TRBV5-4 TGTGCCAGCAGCTCGACGATAGGCACCGGGGAGCTGTTTTTT CASSSTIGTGELFF
TRBJ2-3 NA NA TRBV4-2 TGTGCCAGCAGGGAGGAGGAGGGAGATACGCAGTATTTT CASREEEGDTQYF
TRBJ2-3 NA many TRBV11-2 TGTGCCAGCAGCCTAGTTCGTGGAAGGGCAGATACGCAGTATTTT CASSLVRGRADTQYF
TRBJ1-4 TRBD1 NA TRBV5-1 TGCGCCAGCAGTTATGACAGGGATGAAAAACTGTTTTTT CASSYDRDEKLFF
TRBJ2-7 NA many TRBV28 TGTGCCAGCAGTTCCCCAGCGGGCGGACCCTACGAGCAGTACTTC CASSSPAGGPYEQYF
TRBJ2-3 NA many TRBV29-1 TGCAGCGTGGATAAACAGGGCTCAGATACGCAGTATTTT CSVDKQGSDTQYF
TRBJ2-7 TRBD1 few TRBV24-1 TGTGCCACCAGTGGACCGGGACAGGGGCCTCACTCCTACGAGCAGTACTTC CATSGPGQGPHSYEQYF
TRBJ1-2 NA NA TRBV10-2 TGCGCCAGCTTAGGAGAGGGCAGAAACTATGGCTACACCTTC CASLGEGRNYGYTF
TRBJ1-4 NA few TRBV4-1 TGCGCCAGCAGCCGAGTGCTTAATGAAAAACTGTTTTTT CASSRVLNEKLFF
TRBJ2-5 TRBD2 few TRBV7-2 TGTGCCAGCAGCTTAGATGGGGGCGGGAGGATTGAAGAGACCCAGTACTTC CASSLDGGGRIEETQYF
TRBJ2-5 TRBD1 NA TRBV5-5 TGTGCCAGCAGCCACCGGGGACAGCCCGAGACCCAGTACTTC CASSHRGQPETQYF
TRBJ1-4 NA NA TRBV11-2 TGTGCCAGCAGCTCACAGGGACGAAAACTGTTTTTT CASSSQGRKLFF
TRBJ1-2 NA NA TRBV6-6 TGTGCCAGCAGCACCGACAGCCAGCAAATGGGCTACACCTTC CASSTDSQQMGYTF
TRBJ2-7 NA once TRBV19 TGTGCCAGTAGTATAGAGACCCCCTACGAGCAGTACTTC CASSIETPYEQYF
TRBJ1-6 TRBD1 many TRBV5-1 TGCGCCAGCAGCTTGGGGGACAGGCTCAATTCACCCCTCCACTTT CASSLGDRLNSPLHF
TRBJ1-2 NA NA TRBV20-1 TGCAGTGCTAGTATGGGGAGGGGCTACACCTTC CSASMGRGYTF
TRBJ2-7 TRBD2 many TRBV7-9 TGTGCCAGCAGCCTTATGGGCGGGAGTAACTACGAGCAGTACTTC CASSLMGGSNYEQYF
TRBJ2-2 TRBD2 many TRBV5-4 TGTGCCAGCAGCTTGTATAGCGGGGTGAACACCGGGGAGCTGTTTTTT CASSLYSGVNTGELFF
TRBJ2-1 TRBD2 few TRBV19 TGTGCCAGTAGTCGAGCCGGGACTAGCGGCCTGAAGGAGCAGTTCTTC CASSRAGTSGLKEQFF
TRBJ2-1 NA many TRBV7-3 TGTGCCAGCAGTCCCTCGGGCGGGTACGAGCAGTTCTTC CASSPSGGYEQFF
TRBJ2-6 NA many TRBV27 TGTGCCAGCAGTTTATGGGCGTCTGGGGCCAACGTCCTGACTTTC CASSLWASGANVLTF
TRBJ2-5 NA many TRBV5-6 TGTGCCAGCAGCTTGCCCCGTGTGGCCGCAGGGACCCAGTACTTC CASSLPRVAAGTQYF
TRBJ2-7 NA many TRBV5-1 TGCGCCAGCAGACCCGGGACCGAAGACGGTGAACAGTACTTC CASRPGTEDGEQYF